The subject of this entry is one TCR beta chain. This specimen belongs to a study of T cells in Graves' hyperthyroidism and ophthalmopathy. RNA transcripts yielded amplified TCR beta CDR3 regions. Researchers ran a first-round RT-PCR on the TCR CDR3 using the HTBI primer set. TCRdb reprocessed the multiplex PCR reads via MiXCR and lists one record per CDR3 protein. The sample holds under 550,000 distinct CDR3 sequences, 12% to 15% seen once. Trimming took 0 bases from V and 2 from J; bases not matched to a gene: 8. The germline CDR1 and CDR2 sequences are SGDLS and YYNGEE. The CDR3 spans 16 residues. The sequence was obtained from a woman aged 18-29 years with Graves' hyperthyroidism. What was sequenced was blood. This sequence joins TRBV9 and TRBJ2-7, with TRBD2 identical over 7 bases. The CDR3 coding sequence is TGTGCCAGCAGCGTAGGTCCCACTAGCGATACCTACGAGCAGTACTTC. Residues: CASSVGPTSDTYEQYF.